This T cell receptor (beta chain) was sequenced during a study of T cells in localized non-small cell lung cancer. The V segment lost 6 bases and the J segment 7 bases; nucleotides outside the gene matches: 9. CDR1 is MDHEN, CDR2 SYDVKM, per germline. The CDR3 has 14 amino acids. Adjacent lung was taken at least 2 cm from the tumor margin, free of atypia. Notes on the study in general: Clonality of T cells reached its maximum in uninvolved adjacent lung, surpassing tumor.

Clones were sequenced by immunoSEQ multiplex PCR, and TCRdb holds only the in-frame ones, with some missing. The sample yields some 2,000 clones, 33% seen once. Concerning this clone: Its matching antigen is unknown.

The sequence came from a woman aged 40-70 years with stage I lung adenocarcinoma. The rearrangement uses TRBV28 and TRBJ2-1; 7 bases match TRBD1. Sequencing was performed on normal lung tissue next to the tumor, taken before any cancer treatment. CDR3 in DNA: TGTGCCAGCAGCCTGGACAGGTCGTCGAATGAGCAGTTCTTC. Translating it yields CASSLDRSSNEQFF.